This is a list of T cell receptor beta chains from one sample in a study of blood T cell repertoires in COVID-19. The method was immunoSEQ multiplex PCR; TCRdb's version includes in-frame clones alone and lacks a portion of them. The sample contains approximately 90,000 clones, around 85% of which appear only once. Sequencing was done on a sample of peripheral blood. These receptors originate from an older man with acute or convalescent COVID-19. Each CDR3 is given with its conserved first and last residue. The order of the fields is J gene, D gene, clone size, V gene, CDR3 DNA, CDR3 protein. The D gene is left open where the match is weak. Clone size is not always given. Where it is, it says once, few, many or a class for expanded clones.

>TRBJ1-1|NA|NA|TRBV5-5
TGTGCCAGCAGCTTGGGTCCAGCGGGCCAAATTTACACTGAAGCTTTCTTT
CASSLGPAGQIYTEAFF
>TRBJ2-1|NA|NA|TRBV12-3/TRBV12-4
TGTGCCAGCAGTTTATTCGTGGGAGCTGAGCAGTTCTTC
CASSLFVGAEQFF
>TRBJ2-7|NA|NA|TRBV4-1
TGCGCCAGCAGCCAAGAAAACCGCGACTCCTACGAGCAGTACTTC
CASSQENRDSYEQYF
>TRBJ1-5|TRBD1|few|TRBV3-1/TRBV3-2
TGTGCCAGCGGAGGACAGGGTTTCAATCAGCCCCAGCATTTT
CASGGQGFNQPQHF
>TRBJ1-6|TRBD1|NA|TRBV15
TGTGCCACCAGCAGAACCGGGACAGCTGTATCACCCCTCCACTTT
CATSRTGTAVSPLHF
>TRBJ1-1|NA|NA|TRBV7-6
TGTGCCAGCAGCTTAGGGCAGGGCACTGAAGCTTTCTTT
CASSLGQGTEAFF
>TRBJ2-1|NA|NA|TRBV5-1
TGCGCCAGCAGCTTAGGAGAGGAGGGCTACAATGAGCAGTTCTTC
CASSLGEEGYNEQFF
>TRBJ2-7|TRBD1|NA|TRBV27
TGTGCCAGCAGTTGGACAGGGCCGAGCGAGCAGTACTTC
CASSWTGPSEQYF
>TRBJ2-3|NA|once|TRBV6-5
TGTGCCAGCAGCAGGGGAGGGGAAACAGATACGCAGTATTTT
CASSRGGETDTQYF
>TRBJ2-6|NA|NA|TRBV5-1
TGCGCCAGCAGCTTTTTTCGGAGCACTGGGGCCAACGTCCTGACTTTC
CASSFFRSTGANVLTF
>TRBJ1-5|TRBD1|NA|TRBV19
TGTGCCAGCCGTCGGGACAGGGAAGTGATAAGCAATCAGCCCCAGCATTTT
CASRRDREVISNQPQHF
>TRBJ1-6|NA|NA|TRBV25-1
TGTGCCAGCAGCCTGGGGCATGCGAGCTCACCCCTCCACTTT
CASSLGHASSPLHF
>TRBJ2-4|NA|once|TRBV18
TGTGCCAGCTCACGGGCCATAGGAGCCAAAAACATTCAGTACTTC
CASSRAIGAKNIQYF
>TRBJ1-1|TRBD1|NA|TRBV2
TGTGCCAGCAGTGAAGACAGGGGGCTGGCTTTCTTT
CASSEDRGLAFF
>TRBJ1-1|TRBD1|NA|TRBV3-1/TRBV3-2
TGTGCCAGCAGCCATTCGACAGGGGCGAACACTGAAGCTTTCTTT
CASSHSTGANTEAFF
>TRBJ2-2|TRBD2|NA|TRBV30
TGTGCCTGGAGTGTTTGGACTAGCGGGCCAAAGAACACCGGGGAGCTGTTTTTT
CAWSVWTSGPKNTGELFF
>TRBJ2-3|TRBD1|NA|TRBV12-5
TGTGCTAGTGCCCTCGGGACAGGACGCACAGATACGCAGTATTTT
CASALGTGRTDTQYF
>TRBJ1-2|NA|NA|TRBV6-1
TGTGCCAGCAGTGAAGGCTGGGGGCAGCGGACTAACTATGGCTACACCTTC
CASSEGWGQRTNYGYTF
>TRBJ1-6|NA|few|TRBV5-1
TGCGCCAGCAGCTTTTCGGGCCGACAGGAGAGCTCCTATAATTCACCCCTCCACTTT
CASSFSGRQESSYNSPLHF
>TRBJ2-3|TRBD1|NA|TRBV14
TGTGCCAGCAGCCCCGACAGGGGAATGGCAGATACGCAGTATTTT
CASSPDRGMADTQYF
>TRBJ2-1|NA|NA|TRBV29-1
TGCAGCCCCCAACAGGGTAATGAGCAGTTCTTC
CSPQQGNEQFF
>TRBJ2-1|TRBD1|NA|TRBV5-4
TGTGCCAGCAGCTTCCCCCGACAGGGGCTGTACAATGAGCAGTTCTTC
CASSFPRQGLYNEQFF
>TRBJ2-7|TRBD2|NA|TRBV19
TGTGCCAGTAGTATTTCTAGCGGGACTTCCTACGAGCAGTACTTC
CASSISSGTSYEQYF
>TRBJ2-7|TRBD1|NA|TRBV28
TGTGCCAGCAGGAACCCAGGGGGCCACGAGCAGTACTTC
CASRNPGGHEQYF
>TRBJ1-6|TRBD1|few|TRBV2
TGTGCCAGCACCTCACAGGGGTTAGATTCACCCCTCCACTTT
CASTSQGLDSPLHF
>TRBJ2-7|TRBD2|NA|TRBV14
TGTGCCAGCAGCCAAGTCCGGCCCGGACTAGTTATACCCGAGCAGTACTTC
CASSQVRPGLVIPEQYF
>TRBJ1-5|NA|NA|TRBV5-4
TGTGCCAGCAGCTTGGCGGGGGAGTTTAATCAGCCCCAGCATTTT
CASSLAGEFNQPQHF
>TRBJ2-3|TRBD2|NA|TRBV5-5
TGTGCCAGCAGCTCGGGAGCGGGATTCGCAGATACGCAGTATTTT
CASSSGAGFADTQYF
>TRBJ2-1|NA|NA|TRBV7-3
TGTGCCAGCAGCCTGGGGACTGAGGGGAGGCATGAGCAGTTCTTC
CASSLGTEGRHEQFF
>TRBJ1-3|NA|few|TRBV5-4
TGTGCCAGCAGCTTACGACAGGAGAACCCAAGAAACACCATATATTTT
CASSLRQENPRNTIYF
>TRBJ1-1|TRBD1|NA|TRBV5-1
TGCGCCAGCAGCTTAGACAGGGCGCTGGAAGCTTTCTTT
CASSLDRALEAFF
>TRBJ1-5|NA|NA|TRBV5-8
TGTGCCAGCAGCTTGTTCTCAGGGGCTCGTAATCAGCCCCAGCATTTT
CASSLFSGARNQPQHF
>TRBJ2-3|NA|NA|TRBV2
TGTGCCAGCAGTGATAGGCGGAATCCAGATACGCAGTATTTT
CASSDRRNPDTQYF
>TRBJ2-2|TRBD1|NA|TRBV28
TGTGCCAGCAGCAGGACAGGGACGAACACCGGGGAGCTGTTTTTT
CASSRTGTNTGELFF
>TRBJ1-2|TRBD1|NA|TRBV7-2
TGTGCCAGCAGCTCGGGACAGGGCTATGGCTACACCTTC
CASSSGQGYGYTF